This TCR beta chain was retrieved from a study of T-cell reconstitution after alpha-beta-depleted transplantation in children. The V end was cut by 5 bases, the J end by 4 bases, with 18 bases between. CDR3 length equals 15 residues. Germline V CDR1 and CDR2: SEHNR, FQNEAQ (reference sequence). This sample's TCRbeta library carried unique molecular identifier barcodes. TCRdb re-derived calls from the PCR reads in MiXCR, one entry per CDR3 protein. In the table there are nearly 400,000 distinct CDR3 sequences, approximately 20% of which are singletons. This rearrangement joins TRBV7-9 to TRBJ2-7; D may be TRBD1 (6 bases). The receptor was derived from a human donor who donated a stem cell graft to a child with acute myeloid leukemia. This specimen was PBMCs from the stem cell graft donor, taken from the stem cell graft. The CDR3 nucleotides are TGTGCCAGCAGCGGCTACAGGGCCCCTAGTTACGAGCAGTACTTC. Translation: CASSGYRAPSYEQYF.